These 20 T cell receptor beta chains share one sample of origin, sequenced in a study of identical twins. TCRdb re-derived calls from the 5' RACE reads in MiXCR, one entry per CDR3 protein. The table shows around 1.7 million distinct CDR3 sequences, with under 35% occurring only once. Sequencing was performed on cord blood. The receptors come from a newborn girl in good health.

This clonotype appeared many times. The V gene is TRBV5-1, the J gene TRBJ1-5; D unresolved. From germline, CDR1 is SGHRS and CDR2 YFSETQ. The CDR3 consists of 14 residues. Deletions cut 3 bases from V and 1 base from J, with 8 bases between. CDR3 bases: TGCGCCAGCAGCTCCGACGGCAGCAATCAGCCCCAGCATTTT. Its protein product is CASSSDGSNQPQHF.

As for this clonotype: A much larger clone is a single base away; this may be a read error. V gene TRBV10-3 combines with J gene TRBJ2-7; D gene unclear. V lost 2 bases to trimming and J lost 6 bases, with 5 bases between them. Germline CDR1 is ENHRY and CDR2 is SYGVKD. The CDR3 extends over 11 amino acids. The CDR3, as DNA: TGTGCCATCAGTGAGGGGTTCGAGCAGTACTTC. Its protein product is CAISEGFEQYF.

In regard to this clonotype: Just one base apart from a much larger clone, this may be a read error. J is TRBJ2-5 and V is TRBV12-3 or TRBV12-4; 8 positions agree with TRBD2. The CDR3 totals 16 residues. V was pared by 5 bases and J by 11 bases, with 19 bases of the junction left unmatched. DNA of the CDR3: TGTGCCAGCAGTCCCTACCAAGCGGGGGTCACCAATGAGCAGTACTTC. Amino acid sequence: CASSPYQAGVTNEQYF.

The chain joins TRBV28 to TRBJ1-5, with D maybe TRBD1 (6 bases). Per the germline V gene, CDR1 is MDHEN and CDR2 is SYDVKM. This CDR3 has 16 amino acids. Trimming took off 6 bases at V and 1 base at J, with 16 bases between the two ends. The CDR3 DNA follows: TGTGCCAGCAGACCGAGACAGGCTAGGAGCAATCAGCCCCAGCATTTT. It is translated as CASRPRQARSNQPQHF.

The V gene is TRBV25-1, the J gene TRBJ2-1; TRBD2 agrees at 10 bases. Germline loops: CDR1 MGHDK, CDR2 SYGVNS. With V trimmed by 1 base and J by 13 bases, 10 bases remained unmatched. The CDR3 spans 15 residues. CDR3 coding DNA: TGTGCCAGCAGTGAATCCCATACTAGCGGGATCGCCCAGTTCTTC. This codes for CASSESHTSGIAQFF.

This clonotype was recorded a few times. The chain combines TRBV6-6 with TRBJ2-3, with 9 nucleotides matching TRBD2. The CDR3 spans 15 residues. Germline V gene lookup returns CDR1 MNHNY and CDR2 SVGAGI (reference sequence). Trimming cost V 6 bases and J 2 bases; bases outside gene matches: 6. CDR3 DNA sequence: TGTGCCAGCAGGAAGGGACTAGCTAACACAGATACGCAGTATTTT. Protein: CASRKGLANTDTQYF.

The V gene is TRBV3-1, the J gene TRBJ1-1; a possible D gene is TRBD1 (5 bases). The germline V gene encodes CDR1 LGHDT and CDR2 YNNKEL (reference sequence). This CDR3 spans 14 amino acids. Trimming removed 0 bases at V and 5 bases at J, with 10 bases between. The CDR3 sequence: CASSQEVGGTEAFF. The CDR3 DNA reads TGTGCCAGCAGCCAAGAGGTTGGGGGAACTGAAGCTTTCTTT.

The chain carries TRBV6-5 and TRBJ1-1; D remains unclear. Germline V CDR1 and CDR2: MNHEY, SVGAGI. The CDR3 extends over 13 amino acids. Trimming shortened V by 2 bases and J by 2 bases, and 6 bases separated the two germline ends. CDR3 in amino acids: CASSYPSNTEAFF. CDR3 sequence (DNA): TGTGCCAGCAGTTACCCATCCAACACTGAAGCTTTCTTT.

This clonotype was counted ten times or more. V usage is TRBV28 and J usage is TRBJ2-3; D unclear. Germline V gives CDR1 MDHEN, CDR2 SYDVKM. The CDR3 length is 11 residues. V was trimmed by 6 bases and J by 5 bases, leaving 6 bases between them. The CDR3 region has the DNA TGTGCCAGCAGCTTGATAGATACGCAGTATTTT. Its protein is CASSLIDTQYF.

This CDR3 reads CAIGGTGLDTQYF. In DNA, the CDR3 is TGTGCCATCGGCGGGACTGGCCTCGATACGCAGTATTTT. This sequence joins TRBV10-3 and TRBJ2-3; TRBD2 is a possible D gene (6 bases). Trimming cost V 8 bases and J 6 bases, with 15 bases left between them. The CDR3 loop spans 13 amino acids. The germline gives CDR1 ENHRY, CDR2 SYGVKD.

This rearrangement joins TRBV10-3 to TRBJ2-2; 7 nucleotides line up with TRBD2. Germline CDR1 and CDR2: ENHRY and SYGVKD. V lost 8 bases to trimming and J lost 4 bases; unmatched junction nucleotides: 7. The CDR3 length is 14 residues. CDR3: CAIGGVVGTGELFF. CDR3 DNA: TGTGCCATCGGGGGGGTCGTAGGCACCGGGGAGCTGTTTTTT.

In this sample, this clonotype turned up many times. CDR3 sequence reads: CASNLVLSTDTQYF. In nucleotides, the CDR3 is TGTGCCAGCAACCTGGTTCTGAGCACAGATACGCAGTATTTT. The chain combines TRBV7-2 with TRBJ2-3, with D unclear. The germline V gene encodes CDR1 SGHTA and CDR2 FQGNSA. Trimming shortened V by 7 bases and J by 0 bases, and 11 bases separated the two germline ends. This CDR3 has 14 residues. Looking up the rest from reference TRBV7-2 and TRBJ2-3 gives the full variable domain: GAGVSQSPSNKVTEKGKDVELRCDPISGHTALYWYRQSLGQGLEFLIYFQGNSAPDKSGLPSDRFSAERTGGSVSTLTIQRTQQEDSAVYLCASNLVLSTDTQYFGPGTRLTVL.

V and J are TRBV20-1 and TRBJ2-3, with 8 bases identical to TRBD2. Unmatched junction bases numbered 17, after V lost 5 bases and J lost 1 base. The CDR3 is 18 amino acids. Germline-derived CDR1 and CDR2 are DFQATT and SNEGSKA (reference sequence). The CDR3 loop reads CSAPLGLRGRFGTDTQYF. CDR3 coding DNA: TGCAGTGCTCCCTTAGGCCTCCGCGGGAGGTTTGGCACAGATACGCAGTATTTT.

The rearrangement links TRBV20-1 to TRBJ2-1; D remains unclear. The CDR3 runs to 12 residues. V shed 3 bases and J shed 3 bases, with 6 bases lying between them. Germline V lookup: CDR1 DFQATT, CDR2 SNEGSKA (reference sequence). This chain's CDR3 is CSASNNYNEQFF. CDR3 nucleotides: TGCAGTGCTAGCAACAACTACAATGAGCAGTTCTTC.

This clonotype was detected a few times. V gene TRBV20-1 combines with J gene TRBJ2-7; 11 positions match TRBD2. Trimming at V came to 0 bases and at J to 3 bases, leaving 10 bases not matched to a gene. CDR3 length: 17 amino acids. Germline V gene lookup returns CDR1 DFQATT and CDR2 SNEGSKA (reference sequence). The CDR3 sequence is CSARDFNRLAGNYEQYF. As DNA, the CDR3 is TGCAGTGCTAGAGATTTTAACCGACTAGCGGGAAACTACGAGCAGTACTTC.

The CDR3: CASSRGLRSSYNEQFF. The CDR3 nucleotides are TGTGCCAGCAGCCGGGGACTCCGAAGCTCCTACAATGAGCAGTTCTTC. The chain has TRBV5-6 and TRBJ2-1; tentatively, D is TRBD2 (6 bases). The V and J ends lost 4 bases and 0 bases respectively, with 14 bases between them. The germline CDR1 and CDR2 sequences are SGHDT and YYEEEE. The CDR3 length is 16 residues.

Of note for this clonotype: The junction departs from germline at one end; a sequencing error may be responsible. The chain links TRBV20-1 to TRBJ2-7; a possible D gene is TRBD2 (5 bases). Germline loops: CDR1 DFQATT, CDR2 SNEGSKA (reference sequence). This CDR3 has 13 amino acids. In nucleotides, the CDR3 is TGCAGTGCTAGAGATGTGGACTCCTACGAGCGGTACTTC. Residues: CSARDVDSYERYF.

This clonotype was seen ten or more times. The rearrangement joins TRBV4-2 to TRBJ2-5; D gene unclear. Germline CDR1 reads LGHNA; CDR2 reads YNFKEQ. The V gene lost 0 bases and the J gene lost 1 base, with 15 bases spanning the gap. The CDR3 covers 17 residues. In nucleotides, the CDR3 is TGTGCCAGCAGCCAAGATCCACCTCTGGGCGTCCAAGAGACCCAGTACTTC. Translation: CASSQDPPLGVQETQYF.

The gene calls are TRBV7-9 and TRBJ2-7; D is unclear. CDR1 is SEHNR and CDR2 is FQNEAQ in the germline V gene (reference sequence). The CDR3 consists of 14 residues. V dropped 1 base and J dropped 3 bases, with 10 bases sitting between them. CDR3 protein: CASSLDGRNYEQYF. The CDR3 DNA is TGTGCCAGCAGCTTAGACGGACGGAACTACGAGCAGTACTTC.

This chain joins TRBV5-6 and TRBJ1-2, with a weak D call TRBD1 (5 bases). The CDR3 extends over 14 amino acids. Trimming pared 1 base from V and 12 bases from J, leaving 19 bases between. CDR1 and CDR2 (germline): SGHDT, YYEEEE. This CDR3 is CASSLRGDLWGHTF. The CDR3 DNA follows: TGTGCCAGCAGCTTGCGAGGGGACCTCTGGGGCCACACCTTC.